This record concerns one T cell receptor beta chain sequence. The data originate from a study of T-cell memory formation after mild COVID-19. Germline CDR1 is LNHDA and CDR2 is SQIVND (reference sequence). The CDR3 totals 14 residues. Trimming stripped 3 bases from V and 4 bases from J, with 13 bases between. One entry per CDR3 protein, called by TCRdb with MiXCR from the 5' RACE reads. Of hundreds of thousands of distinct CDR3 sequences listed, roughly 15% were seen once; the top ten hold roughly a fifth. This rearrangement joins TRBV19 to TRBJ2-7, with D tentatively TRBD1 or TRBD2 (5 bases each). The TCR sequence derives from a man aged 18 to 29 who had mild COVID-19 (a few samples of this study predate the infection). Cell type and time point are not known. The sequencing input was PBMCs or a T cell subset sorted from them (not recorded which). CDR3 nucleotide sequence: TGTGCCAGTAGTATCCCAGGGTCGGGGTACGAGCAGTACTTC. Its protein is CASSIPGSGYEQYF.